Included here is one TCR beta chain sequence, with context. The sample originates from a study of metastatic and nonmetastatic thyroid tumors. Not a single patient had been given any form of treatment at any point before undergoing thyroid surgery. With MiXCR, TCRdb called clones anew from the PCR reads. The sample carries approximately 28,000 clones, approximately 19% recorded once. The V end was cut by 4 bases, the J end by 5 bases, with 8 bases between. This CDR3 is 13 amino acids long. Sequenced sample: blood. The receptor's source is a female donor with papillary thyroid cancer or a benign thyroid nodule (not recorded which). Some clones in this sample may be carry-over from other donors' samples. The chain has TRBV12-3 or TRBV12-4 and TRBJ2-2; TRBD2 might be the D (5 bases). The CDR3 DNA is TGTGCCAGCAGTTACAGAGGGACCGGGGAGCTGTTTTTT. It translates to CASSYRGTGELFF.